The present entry profiles one T cell receptor (beta chain) with its context. The data stem from a study of blood T cell repertoires in COVID-19. Study as a whole: The United States, Italy and Spain provided the acute and convalescent COVID-19 samples. PBMCs, B-cell-depleted T cells, or T cells were the source of the cDNA or gDNA that made up the material.

The V segment lost 5 bases and the J segment 5 bases; nucleotides outside the gene matches: 8. The germline CDR1 and CDR2 sequences are MNHEY and SMNVEV (reference sequence). This CDR3 region has 15 residues. Per the authors' pipeline: Amplification with reference gene primers provided the estimates of nucleated cell counts. Produced via immunoSEQ multiplex PCR; TCRdb's table is partial and in-frame only. That table furnishes V, J and clone size, whereas the DNA furnished D and trimming. The repertoire holds fewer than 450,000 clones, approximately 90% seen once, with around 3.3% in the top ten. The TCR comes from a woman between 18 and 29 years old who had recovered from COVID-19. The sequenced material came from peripheral blood. The chain is built from TRBV27 and TRBJ1-1, with TRBD1 identical over 10 bases. The CDR3 bases are TGTGCCAGCAGTCTCGAGACAGGGGGCTGGACTGAAGCTTTCTTT. It encodes CASSLETGGWTEAFF.